Shown below are 12 T cell receptor beta chains from a single sample sequenced in a study of cytotoxic CD8 clonotypes in ibrutinib-treated CLL. Sequencing used immunoSEQ multiplex PCR; TCRdb keeps in-frame clones, though not all of them. The sample carries more than 200,000 clones, around 70% recorded once. The input for sequencing was PBMCs, taken after 12 months of ibrutinib treatment. These receptor sequences come from a human donor with chronic lymphocytic leukemia.

This clone was counted a single time. CDR3 residues: CASSQVWGTGQPQHF. CDR3 DNA: TGCGCCAGCAGCCAAGTTTGGGGGACGGGTCAGCCCCAGCATTTT. V gene TRBV4-3 combines with J gene TRBJ1-5; possible D gene TRBD1, 5 bases. Germline values: CDR1 LGHNA, CDR2 YSLEER. This CDR3 is built from 15 residues. Trimming took 1 base from V and 6 from J, leaving 13 bases between them.

The V and J genes are TRBV19 and TRBJ2-3; the match to TRBD2 covers 7 bases. CDR3 size: 15 residues. CDR1 LNHDA and CDR2 SQIVND come from the germline V gene (reference sequence). V gave up 2 bases and J gave up 6 bases; unmatched junction bases: 8. The CDR3 reads CASSISLTSRDTQYF. The CDR3 nucleotides are TGTGCCAGTAGTATATCTTTGACTAGCAGGGATACGCAGTATTTT.

The chain joins TRBV27 to TRBJ2-7, with D possibly TRBD1 on 5 matching bases. Germline lookup yields CDR1 MNHEY and CDR2 SMNVEV (reference sequence). The CDR3 is 15 amino acids. With 2 bases removed from V and 0 bases from J, the gap between germline ends came to 11 bases. CDR3 region: CASSLTGSSSYEQYF. In DNA form, the CDR3 reads TGTGCCAGCAGTTTAACAGGCTCAAGCTCCTACGAGCAGTACTTC.

The rearrangement uses TRBV7-9 and TRBJ1-2; 7 bases fit TRBD1. Germline loops: CDR1 SEHNR, CDR2 FQNEAQ (reference sequence). This CDR3 comprises 18 residues. V shed 1 base, J shed 5 bases, and the junction held 16 bases outside the gene matches. The chain's CDR3 is CASSLGAAGGISGYGYTF. The CDR3 DNA is TGTGCCAGCAGCTTAGGAGCGGCAGGGGGGATCAGTGGGTATGGCTACACCTTC.

The rearrangement links TRBV6-5 to TRBJ2-7, with 8 positions matching TRBD2. This CDR3 has 15 residues. Germline lookup yields CDR1 MNHEY and CDR2 SVGAGI. The J segment lost 1 base and the V segment lost 5 bases, leaving 7 bases of the junction unmatched. The CDR3 region is CASSKPGGMSYEQYF. The CDR3 region has the DNA TGTGCCAGCAGTAAGCCGGGAGGGATGTCCTACGAGCAGTACTTC.

The rearrangement joins TRBV14 to TRBJ1-4, with D perhaps TRBD1 (6 bases). The V end was cut by 4 bases, the J end by 10 bases, with 22 bases between. The CDR3 spans 16 residues. Germline CDR1 SGHDN, CDR2 FVKESK. CDR3 DNA sequence: TGTGCCAGCAGCCGCCTTCGGGACGGGGGGGCCCCAAAACTGTTTTTT. Amino acids: CASSRLRDGGAPKLFF.

This rearrangement joins TRBV9 to TRBJ1-2, with D possibly matching TRBD1 (5 bases). This CDR3 comprises 14 residues. From germline, CDR1 is SGDLS and CDR2 YYNGEE. With 4 bases removed from V and 4 bases from J, the gap between germline ends came to 14 bases. The CDR3 is CASSPGGDLYGYTF. For the CDR3, the DNA is TGTGCCAGCAGCCCCGGCGGGGACCTCTATGGCTACACCTTC.

The rearrangement links TRBV30 to TRBJ2-7; a possible D gene is TRBD1 (5 bases). This CDR3 is built from 11 residues. Trimming removed 2 bases at V and 7 bases at J, with 9 bases between. Looked up from germline, CDR1 is GTSNPN and CDR2 is SVGIG (reference sequence). The CDR3 sequence is CAWSQGYEQYF. CDR3 DNA: TGTGCCTGGAGTCAGGGCTATGAGCAGTACTTC.

The chain uses TRBV19 and TRBJ1-5; possibly TRBD1 for D (6 bases). The CDR3 covers 15 residues. Germline lookup yields CDR1 LNHDA and CDR2 SQIVND (reference sequence). Between the trimmed V and J ends, which lost 7 bases and 4 bases, there was a span of 17 bases. CDR3 DNA: TGTGCCAGTACTTCCTTGGACAGTAAAAATCAGCCCCAGCATTTT. Its protein product is CASTSLDSKNQPQHF.

This chain links TRBV29-1 with TRBJ2-7; TRBD2 aligns across 10 bases. The length of the CDR3 is 17 residues. CDR1 is SQVTM, CDR2 ANQGSEA, per germline. V gave up 7 bases and J gave up 0 bases; unmatched junction bases: 15. The CDR3 DNA reads as TGCAGCGCTACCGGGACTAGCGAATTTCTGAGCTCCTACGAGCAGTACTTC. Its translation: CSATGTSEFLSSYEQYF.

Note on this clone: The CDR3 carries no conserved terminal phenylalanine or tryptophan, so it likely arises from a read error. The chain employs TRBV6-4 and TRBJ2-4; the D call may be TRBD1 or TRBD2 (5 bases each). The CDR3 has 17 residues. The germline V and J ends were trimmed by 4 bases and 0 bases, with 16 bases remaining between them. Germline V gives CDR1 MRHNA, CDR2 SNTAGT. The CDR3 loop is CASSAPPRDLAKNIQYV. CDR3 in DNA: TGTGCCAGCAGTGCCCCCCCGAGGGACCTAGCCAAAAACATTCAGTACGTC.

The V gene is TRBV5-6, the J gene TRBJ1-5; D perhaps matches TRBD1 (6 bases). Germline V lookup: CDR1 SGHDT, CDR2 YYEEEE. V lost 6 bases and J lost 6, with 16 bases in between. This CDR3 spans 14 amino acids. The CDR3 DNA follows: TGTGCCAGCAACCTCCGGGGGGCGGTTCAGCCCCAGCATTTT. It yields the protein CASNLRGAVQPQHF. The complete variable domain, with remaining parts taken from reference TRBV5-6 and TRBJ1-5, reads DAGVTQSPTHLIKTRGQQVTLRCSPKSGHDTVSWYQQALGQGPQFIFQYYEEEERQRGNFPDRFSGHQFPNYSSELNVNALLLGDSALYLCASNLRGAVQPQHFGDGTRLSIL.